Listed here are 24 T cell receptor beta chains from one sample, sequenced in a study of T cell responses to AZD1222 COVID-19 vaccine (dated by TCRdb to the early 2020s). This specimen's time point label, per the study, means: baseline before first vaccination. This specimen's treatment or condition label, interpreted: meningococcal conjugate vaccine given as trial control. Library method: the immunoSEQ multiplex PCR assay. In its TCRdb copy, this immuneACCESS table keeps in-frame sequences only and misses some clones. Where compared with another copy, unresolved V genes explain less than half of these, and the others have no known cause. The sample includes tens of thousands of clones, with 90% to 95% observed a single time. 5.2% of the sample is taken by the ten largest. The sample here was peripheral blood, taken on day 0 of MenACWY control vaccination. These receptors originate from an adult in good health.

The chain links TRBV6-5 to TRBJ1-1; D is unresolved. V lost 2 bases to trimming and J lost 7 bases, with 14 bases between them. There are 14 residues in the CDR3. CDR1 and CDR2 (germline): MNHEY, SVGAGI. As DNA, the CDR3 is TGTGCCAGCAGTTACGACAAATTGCGAAGTGAAGCTTTCTTT. It translates to CASSYDKLRSEAFF.

J is TRBJ1-1 and V is TRBV28; D call uncertain. Germline-derived CDR1 and CDR2 are MDHEN and SYDVKM. The CDR3 consists of 11 residues. Trimming left V 6 bases short and J 8 bases short, with 10 bases between. CDR3 sequence: CASRVIGEAFF. CDR3 in DNA: TGTGCCAGCAGGGTTATAGGGGAAGCTTTCTTT.

The rearrangement links TRBV5-1 to TRBJ1-1, with D maybe TRBD1 (6 bases). This CDR3 has 16 amino acids. CDR1 and CDR2 (germline): SGHRS, YFSETQ. V shed 2 bases and J shed 1 base, with 15 bases lying between them. CDR3 nucleotide sequence: TGCGCCAGCAGCTTAACCGGGACACCTCGGAACACTGAAGCTTTCTTT. Its translation: CASSLTGTPRNTEAFF.

The V and J genes are TRBV5-1 and TRBJ2-1; TRBD2 aligns across 8 bases. The CDR3 runs to 15 residues. Germline V lookup: CDR1 SGHRS, CDR2 YFSETQ. V lost 0 bases, J lost 4 bases, and 3 bases stayed unmatched. The CDR3 sequence is CASSLESSGYNEQFF. The CDR3, as DNA: TGCGCCAGCAGCTTGGAGTCTAGCGGGTACAATGAGCAGTTCTTC.

V is TRBV28 and J is TRBJ1-2; 9 nucleotides align to TRBD1. The CDR3 covers 12 residues. V was pared by 5 bases and J by 7 bases, with 2 bases of the junction left unmatched. The germline gives CDR1 MDHEN, CDR2 SYDVKM. The CDR3 DNA follows: TGTGCCAGCAGTCGGACAGGGGTTGGCTACACCTTC. Its protein product is CASSRTGVGYTF.

The chain is built from TRBV24-1 and TRBJ2-5; weak D call: TRBD2 (5 bases). The CDR3 extends over 13 amino acids. Germline values: CDR1 KGHDR, CDR2 SFDVKD. Trimming took off 4 bases at V and 5 bases at J, with 10 bases between the two ends. This CDR3 is CATSEGRGETQYF. The DNA for the CDR3 is TGTGCCACCAGTGAAGGGAGAGGGGAGACCCAGTACTTC.

The J gene is TRBJ2-7, the V gene TRBV4-1; TRBD1 is a possible D gene (6 bases). Germline-derived CDR1 and CDR2 are MGHRA and YSYEKL. V shed 0 bases and J shed 7 bases, with 22 bases lying between them. CDR3 length equals 17 residues. In DNA form, the CDR3 reads TGCGCCAGCAGCCAAGATATTGTCGGGCAGGGGTTCGGGGAGCAGTACTTC. Translating gives CASSQDIVGQGFGEQYF.

This CDR3 is CATPDSFSTNEKLFF. For the CDR3, the DNA is TGCGCCACCCCGGACAGCTTCTCAACTAATGAAAAACTGTTTTTT. The rearrangement uses TRBV10-2 and TRBJ1-4; D is perhaps TRBD1 (6 bases). V lost 10 bases, J lost 0 bases, and 15 bases lay in between. The length of the CDR3 is 15 residues. Germline values: CDR1 WSHSY, CDR2 SAAADI.

The V and J genes are TRBV5-1 and TRBJ2-3; D unclear. V gave up 5 bases and J gave up 2 bases, with 15 bases separating them. CDR1 and CDR2 from the germline V gene are SGHRS and YFSETQ. There are 15 residues in the CDR3. The CDR3 region has the DNA TGCGCCAGCAGGGCCTGGGGTGGGTCCACAGATACGCAGTATTTT. Its translation is CASRAWGGSTDTQYF.

The chain uses TRBV5-1 and TRBJ2-5; 9 bases are a match to TRBD1. This CDR3 spans 14 amino acids. Germline CDR1 is SGHRS and CDR2 is YFSETQ. V lost 5 bases and J lost 3; bases outside the gene matches: 5. The DNA for the CDR3 is TGCGCCAGCAGTCTCACAGGGGGCGAAGAGACCCAGTACTTC. This codes for CASSLTGGEETQYF.

The V call is TRBV7-2, the J call TRBJ1-3, with 10 positions matching TRBD1. J lost 3 bases, V lost 1 base, and 0 bases had no gene match. The CDR3 is made up of 15 amino acids. The germline gives CDR1 SGHTA, CDR2 FQGNSA. The chain's CDR3 is CASSLGTGGGNTIYF. The CDR3 DNA follows: TGTGCCAGCAGCTTAGGGACAGGGGGTGGAAACACCATATATTTT. Variable domain in full (rest from reference TRBV7-2 and TRBJ1-3): GAGVSQSPSNKVTEKGKDVELRCDPISGHTALYWYRQSLGQGLEFLIYFQGNSAPDKSGLPSDRFSAERTGGSVSTLTIQRTQQEDSAVYLCASSLGTGGGNTIYFGEGSWLTVV.

V and J are TRBV6-5 and TRBJ2-5, with D hard to call. Germline CDR1 MNHEY, CDR2 SVGAGI. The CDR3 runs to 12 residues. Trimming stripped 6 bases from V and 5 bases from J, with 10 bases between. Written as DNA, the CDR3 is TGTGCCAGCAGATTACATCCCGAGACCCAGTACTTC. Protein sequence: CASRLHPETQYF.

CDR3 amino acids: CASSLPQGQTEAFF. CDR3 bases: TGTGCCAGCAGCTTGCCCCAGGGGCAGACTGAAGCTTTCTTT. This sequence joins TRBV5-6 and TRBJ1-1, with D possibly being TRBD1 (6 bases). The germline V gene encodes CDR1 SGHDT and CDR2 YYEEEE. The CDR3 extends over 14 amino acids. V lost 1 base and J lost 5, with 12 bases in between.

This clone was observed once. The chain has TRBV6-2 or TRBV6-3 and TRBJ2-3; D gene unclear. CDR1 is MNHEY and CDR2 is SVGEGT in the germline V gene. The CDR3 spans 14 residues. V was pared by 2 bases and J by 2 bases, with 8 bases between. The CDR3 DNA reads as TGTGCCAGCAGTTACCTCCAGCTCACAGATACGCAGTATTTT. Translated, it gives CASSYLQLTDTQYF.

J is TRBJ2-3 and V is TRBV7-2, with 12 bases fitting TRBD2. Germline V lookup: CDR1 SGHTA, CDR2 FQGNSA. This CDR3 is 18 amino acids long. The V gene end was trimmed by 1 base and the J gene end by 1 base; junction bases not matched to a gene: 6. CDR3 residues: CASSLEASGGAGTDTQYF. The CDR3 DNA sequence: TGTGCCAGCAGCTTAGAGGCTAGCGGGGGGGCAGGCACAGATACGCAGTATTTT.

The chain joins TRBV11-2 to TRBJ1-6; TRBD1 might be the D (5 bases). The CDR3 extends over 15 amino acids. Trimming cost V 0 bases and J 7 bases, with 10 bases left between them. Germline CDR1 SGHAT, CDR2 FQNNGV. The CDR3 loop reads CASSLEWQGNSPLHF. CDR3 DNA sequence: TGTGCCAGCAGCTTAGAATGGCAGGGAAATTCACCCCTCCACTTT.

This chain joins TRBV24-1 and TRBJ2-7, with D tentatively TRBD1 (5 bases). This CDR3 is 14 amino acids long. The V end was cut by 3 bases, the J end by 2 bases, with 10 bases between. Germline V gene sequence: CDR1 KGHDR, CDR2 SFDVKD. CDR3 protein: CATSDTKTAYEQYF. The CDR3 DNA is TGTGCCACCAGTGATACCAAGACAGCCTACGAGCAGTACTTC.

In this sample, this clone turned up once. V is TRBV7-8 and J is TRBJ2-1, with 7 bases lining up with TRBD1. The CDR3 is made up of 14 amino acids. Trimming cost V 3 bases and J 7 bases; bases outside gene matches: 6. CDR1 is SGHVS and CDR2 is FQNEAQ in the germline V gene. The CDR3 spells CASSLDRIGNEQFF. CDR3 coding DNA: TGTGCCAGCAGCTTGGACAGGATTGGTAATGAGCAGTTCTTC.

This clone was seen just once. This chain joins TRBV19 and TRBJ2-2; 11 positions match TRBD2. The CDR3 loop spans 15 amino acids. Germline V gene lookup returns CDR1 LNHDA and CDR2 SQIVND (reference sequence). The trim removed 6 bases at V and 2 bases at J, leaving 2 bases unmatched. This chain's CDR3 is CASRGTSGNTGELFF. DNA of the CDR3: TGTGCCAGTAGAGGGACTAGCGGCAACACCGGGGAGCTGTTTTTT.

CDR3: CASSEKIGAFF. CDR3 nucleotides: TGTGCCAGCAGTGAAAAGATAGGAGCTTTCTTT. V gene TRBV6-1 combines with J gene TRBJ1-1; no clear D. Deletions cut 2 bases from V and 10 bases from J, with 8 bases between. The CDR3 spans 11 residues. From germline, CDR1 is MNHNS and CDR2 SASEGT.

This CDR3 reads CASSAGTVGYEQYF. For the CDR3, the DNA is TGTGCCAGCAGCGCTGGGACAGTGGGGTACGAGCAGTACTTC. The V call is TRBV9, the J call TRBJ2-7; 7 bases line up with TRBD1. This CDR3 spans 14 amino acids. V lost 3 bases and J lost 4; bases outside the gene matches: 7. Germline values: CDR1 SGDLS, CDR2 YYNGEE.

The chain carries TRBV6-5 and TRBJ1-1; 8 nucleotides agree with TRBD1. This CDR3 region has 14 residues. V shed 5 bases and J 5 bases; nucleotides not matched to a gene: 7. Germline loops: CDR1 MNHEY, CDR2 SVGAGI. The CDR3 sequence is CASSPTGGGTEAFF. CDR3 nucleotides: TGTGCCAGCAGTCCCACAGGGGGAGGAACTGAAGCTTTCTTT.

The chain carries TRBV7-2 and TRBJ2-7; no clear D. Germline lookup yields CDR1 SGHTA and CDR2 FQGNSA. This CDR3 contains 13 residues. Trimming stripped 5 bases from V and 3 bases from J, with 11 bases between. CDR3 nucleotide sequence: TGTGCCAGCAGCCCCGGTGCAGGCTACGAGCAGTACTTC. The encoded protein is CASSPGAGYEQYF. The variable domain in full, completed from reference TRBV7-2 and TRBJ2-7, reads GAGVSQSPSNKVTEKGKDVELRCDPISGHTALYWYRQSLGQGLEFLIYFQGNSAPDKSGLPSDRFSAERTGGSVSTLTIQRTQQEDSAVYLCASSPGAGYEQYFGPGTRLTVT.

The chain uses TRBV9 and TRBJ1-1; 7 nucleotides align to TRBD1. The germline V gene encodes CDR1 SGDLS and CDR2 YYNGEE. The CDR3 runs 14 residues. Trimming at V came to 3 bases and at J to 0 bases, leaving 2 bases not matched to a gene. In nucleotides, the CDR3 is TGTGCCAGCAGCGAGGGACAGATGAACACTGAAGCTTTCTTT. The encoded protein is CASSEGQMNTEAFF.